The T cell receptor beta chain described here comes from a study of cytomegalovirus exposure and HLA in healthy donors. Regarding the study as a whole: Approximately 18,000 TCR beta sequences were associated with HLA alleles at 0.05 false discovery rate in a later analysis. Immune exposure information available was restricted to CMV serostatus.

Concerning this clone itself: Its target is not known.

Both 60 Vbeta primers and 13 Jbeta primers went into the PCR. Profiled with immunoSEQ multiplex PCR; TCRdb holds only in-frame clones, not every one. The table has 90,000 to 150,000 clones, around 70% seen once. CDR1 is SGHTA and CDR2 is FQGNSA in the germline V gene. Trimming left V 3 bases short and J 5 bases short, with 18 bases between. The CDR3 loop spans 16 amino acids. Sequenced sample: PBMCs. The chain combines TRBV7-2 with TRBJ2-3, with D tentatively TRBD2 (6 bases). The sequence was obtained from a woman aged 40 to 50 in good health and CMV-seropositive. The CDR3: CASSLRLVPGRDTQYF. The CDR3 DNA is TGTGCCAGCAGCTTGAGACTAGTTCCCGGGAGAGATACGCAGTATTTT.